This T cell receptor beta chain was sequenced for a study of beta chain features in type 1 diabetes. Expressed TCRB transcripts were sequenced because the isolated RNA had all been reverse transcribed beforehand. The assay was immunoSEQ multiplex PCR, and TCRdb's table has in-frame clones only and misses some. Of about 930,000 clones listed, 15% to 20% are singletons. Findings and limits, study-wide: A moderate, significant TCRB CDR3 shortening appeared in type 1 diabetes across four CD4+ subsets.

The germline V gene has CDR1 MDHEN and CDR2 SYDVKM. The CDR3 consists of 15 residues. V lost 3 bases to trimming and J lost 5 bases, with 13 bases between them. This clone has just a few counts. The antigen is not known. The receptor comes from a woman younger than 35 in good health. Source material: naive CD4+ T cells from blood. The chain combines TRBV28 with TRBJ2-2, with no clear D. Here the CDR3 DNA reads TGTGCCAGCAGTTTGTCTTCAGGCGGAACCGGGGAGCTGTTTTTT. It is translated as CASSLSSGGTGELFF.